These T cell receptor beta chains were read from a single sample in a study of metastatic and nonmetastatic thyroid tumors. Through MiXCR, TCRdb re-clonotyped the PCR reads. The sample has roughly 59,000 clones, roughly 15% seen once. What was sequenced was blood. These TCRs come from a male donor with papillary thyroid cancer or a benign thyroid nodule (not recorded which). Some clones in this sample may be carry-over from other donors' samples. The CDR3 runs from the conserved cysteine through the conserved F or W. A D gene is named only where the DNA matches it firmly. Not all rows give a size; the values are once, few, many and, for expanded clones, a class.

>TRBJ2-3|many|TRBV6-1|TRBD2
TGTGCCAGCAGCCCACTGGCTAGCGGCCGCACAGATACGCAGTATTTT
CASSPLASGRTDTQYF
>TRBJ1-2|-|TRBV20-1|-
TGCTGTGCTGGGGATAGTGGTGGCTACACCTTC
CCAGDSGGYTF
>TRBJ2-1|many|TRBV7-2|-
TGTGCCAGCAGCCTCCGACCTCGCGAGGAGCAGTTCTTC
CASSLRPREEQFF
>TRBJ2-3|many|TRBV19|-
TGTGCCAGTAGTACCGCCGGAGCCCCAGATACGCAGTATTTT
CASSTAGAPDTQYF
>TRBJ2-5|many|TRBV7-2|-
TGTGCCAGCAGCCGAATCTCGTGGGAGGTAGAGACCCAGTACTTC
CASSRISWEVETQYF
>TRBJ1-2|many|TRBV28|-
TGTGCCAGCAGTTCCACAATCTATGGCTACACCTTC
CASSSTIYGYTF
>TRBJ2-2|many|TRBV3-1|-
TGTGCCAGCACCTCCGGCCCCGGGGAGCTGTTTTTT
CASTSGPGELFF
>TRBJ2-3|many|TRBV28|-
TGTGCCAGCAGTTTATGGGCGGATACGCAGTATTTT
CASSLWADTQYF
>TRBJ1-2|many|TRBV6-1|TRBD1
TGTGCCAGCAGGAACAGGGGGCCCTCTAACTATGGCTACACCTTC
CASRNRGPSNYGYTF
>TRBJ2-4|many|TRBV3-1|-
TGTGCCAGCAGCCAAGAACCCGGGATAGCCAAAAACATTCAGTACTTC
CASSQEPGIAKNIQYF
>TRBJ2-5|many|TRBV15|-
TGTGCCACCAGCAGGACCCGGGACTCCCGATTGCAGTACTTC
CATSRTRDSRLQYF
>TRBJ2-3|many|TRBV6-2/TRBV6-3|TRBD2
TGTGCCAGCAGTTTGACTAGCGGGATTAGCACAGATACGCAGTATTTT
CASSLTSGISTDTQYF
>TRBJ1-5|few|TRBV7-9|-
TGTGCCAGCAGCTTTAAAGGGGAGGCTCAGCCCCAGCATTTT
CASSFKGEAQPQHF
>TRBJ1-4|many|TRBV28|-
TGTGCCAGCATAAAAGTTGGAACTAATGAAAAACTGTTTTTT
CASIKVGTNEKLFF
>TRBJ2-3|many|TRBV14|-
TGTGCCAGCAGCCCACCATGGGGCCAGGGGATTGTCTCTAGCACAGATACGCAGTATTTT
CASSPPWGQGIVSSTDTQYF
>TRBJ1-1|many|TRBV30|TRBD1
TGTGCCTGGAGTGTGACAGGGGGCGGCACTGAAGCTTTCTTT
CAWSVTGGGTEAFF
>TRBJ1-5|many|TRBV18|TRBD1
TGTGCCAGCTCACCACCGGGGACAGGGGGTAGCAATCAGCCCCAGCATTTT
CASSPPGTGGSNQPQHF
>TRBJ2-3|-|TRBV11-3|-
TGTGCCAGCAGCTTAGGATTCATTTTTGCGGATACTAGCACAGATACGCAGTATTTT
CASSLGFIFADTSTDTQYF
>TRBJ2-1|many|TRBV19|-
TGTGCCAGCCACGGATCGAGTGCCGGAAAGAACAATGAGCAGTTCTTC
CASHGSSAGKNNEQFF
>TRBJ2-4|many|TRBV29-1|TRBD1
TGCAGCGTCGCCGCCGGGACAGGGGGGACCATTCAGTACTTC
CSVAAGTGGTIQYF
>TRBJ1-2|many|TRBV6-5|-
TGTGCCAGCAGTTACCGGTCTAACTATGGCTACACCTTC
CASSYRSNYGYTF
>TRBJ2-5|many|TRBV6-2/TRBV6-3|TRBD2
TGTGCCAGCAGAACCAGCGGGGGGGCTCGAGAGACCCAGTACTTC
CASRTSGGARETQYF
>TRBJ1-1|medium-sized|TRBV6-1|-
TGTGCCAGCGGGGAGTATAACACTGAAGCTTTCTTT
CASGEYNTEAFF
>TRBJ2-7|-|TRBV10-1|-
TGCGCCAGCAGCACAGGGTATGGATACGAGCAGTACTTC
CASSTGYGYEQYF
>TRBJ2-5|-|TRBV7-3|TRBD1
TGTGCCATCAGCTTGGGACAGTGTGGTCGGGAGACCCAGTACTTC
CAISLGQCGRETQYF
>TRBJ2-1|many|TRBV5-1|-
TGCGCCAGCAGCTTGGGGCCCGCTCCGGAATCCCTGGGTGAGCAGTTCTTC
CASSLGPAPESLGEQFF
>TRBJ1-5|many|TRBV6-1|-
TGTGCCAGCACCGAGGGGGGCTCGGGGAATCAGCCCCAGCATTTT
CASTEGGSGNQPQHF
>TRBJ2-3|many|TRBV9|-
TGTGCCAGCAGCGTCTTCCTCTCTAATGGGGGCACAGATACGCAGTATTTT
CASSVFLSNGGTDTQYF
>TRBJ2-3|-|TRBV5-4|-
TGTGCCAGCAGCTTGGAAACTACAGAGAGCACATATACGCAGTATTTT
CASSLETTESTYTQYF
>TRBJ1-2|-|TRBV28|-
TGTGCCAGCAGAAAAGGACCGGCTTCAGGCTACACCTTC
CASRKGPASGYTF
>TRBJ1-1|-|TRBV30|-
TGTGCATGGAGTGTCAACACGGGGAGCACTGAAGCTTTCTTT
CAWSVNTGSTEAFF
>TRBJ1-3|many|TRBV29-1|TRBD1
TGCAGCGTTGAATGGGACAGGGAAAACACCATATATTTT
CSVEWDRENTIYF
>TRBJ2-5|few|TRBV20-1|-
TGCAGTGCTAGAGATAAGGGCCCGTGGGGAGAGACCCAGTACTTC
CSARDKGPWGETQYF
>TRBJ1-1|many|TRBV12-3/TRBV12-4|TRBD1
TGTGCCAGCAGTTTACAGGGGGTCGTAGCTGAAGCTTTCTTT
CASSLQGVVAEAFF
>TRBJ2-3|many|TRBV2|TRBD2
TGTGCCAGCAGACTAAGACTAGCTACTACGGATACGCAGTATTTT
CASRLRLATTDTQYF
>TRBJ2-3|many|TRBV12-3/TRBV12-4|TRBD1
TGCGCCAGCATGAAGACAGGGAGTCCAGATACGCAGTATTTT
CASMKTGSPDTQYF
>TRBJ2-7|few|TRBV6-1|TRBD1
TGTGCCAGCAGTGATGGGACAGCCCCCGAGCAGTACTTC
CASSDGTAPEQYF
>TRBJ2-5|-|TRBV28|TRBD2
TGTGCCAGCAGTCCTCCCTTAGGTCGGGTAGCGGGAGGAGAGACCCAGTACTTC
CASSPPLGRVAGGETQYF
>TRBJ1-3|many|TRBV11-2|-
TGTGCCAGCAGCTTATACCCACAGAGCTCTGGAAACACCATATATTTT
CASSLYPQSSGNTIYF
>TRBJ2-1|many|TRBV3-1|TRBD2
TGTGCCAGCAGCCAAGAGACCCGCGGGAGGACCTACAATGAGCAGTTCTTC
CASSQETRGRTYNEQFF
>TRBJ1-2|-|TRBV6-1|TRBD1
TGTGCCAGCAGTGGCCGGGACAGGGTGCTTTCTAACTATGGCTACACCTTC
CASSGRDRVLSNYGYTF
>TRBJ2-1|-|TRBV5-5|-
TGTGCCAGCAGCTTGGCCATGGTAGCCTACAACGAGCAGTTCTTC
CASSLAMVAYNEQFF
>TRBJ2-6|-|TRBV29-1|-
TGCAGCGTTGCCAGCTCTGGTGCCAACGTCCTGACTTTC
CSVASSGANVLTF
>TRBJ2-4|few|TRBV5-5|TRBD1
TGTGCCAGCAGCCTGGACAGGGAAAACATTCAGTACTTC
CASSLDRENIQYF
>TRBJ2-2|many|TRBV7-3|-
TGTGCCAGCAGCTTCCCCGGGACCGGGGAGCTGTTTTTT
CASSFPGTGELFF
>TRBJ1-1|-|TRBV27|TRBD1
TGCGCCAGCAGTCCCAGGACAGGTTGGGTTGTTCGTGAGGCTTTCTTT
CASSPRTGWVVREAFF
>TRBJ1-2|many|TRBV14|-
TGTGCCAGCAGCCCTCTAGAGGGTACAGCGTGGCGTGGCTACACCTTC
CASSPLEGTAWRGYTF
>TRBJ2-7|many|TRBV6-1|-
TGTGCCAGCAGTGAAGGCGGCTTCGATATCTTATACGAGCAGTACTTC
CASSEGGFDILYEQYF
>TRBJ2-2|few|TRBV29-1|-
TGCAGCGTTGAAGAGGCCTCCACCGGGGAGCTGTTTTTT
CSVEEASTGELFF
>TRBJ2-5|many|TRBV27|-
TGTGACCAGAATGGAGAGACCCAGTACTTC
CDQNGETQYF
>TRBJ1-3|-|TRBV6-1|TRBD1
TGTGCAAGCTCCGGGACAGGTGATGGAAACACCATATATTTT
CASSGTGDGNTIYF
>TRBJ2-1|many|TRBV4-3|TRBD2
TGCGCCAGCAGCCAAGAGAGCGGGACTATAGTCTCCAATGAGCAGTTCTTC
CASSQESGTIVSNEQFF
>TRBJ2-2|-|TRBV11-1|-
TGTGCCAGCAGCTTAAACGGATTCAAGGGGGTGAACACCGGGGAGCTGTTTTTT
CASSLNGFKGVNTGELFF
>TRBJ1-2|few|TRBV6-1|-
TGTGCCAGCCTATTCAACGGTAACTATGTCTACACCTTC
CASLFNGNYVYTF
>TRBJ2-6|many|TRBV12-3/TRBV12-4|-
TGTGCCAGCAGTTTCGGGGTTCTAGCTGGGGCCAACGTCCTGACTTTC
CASSFGVLAGANVLTF
>TRBJ2-3|many|TRBV6-1|-
TGTGCCAGCAGTCCGTTATTTGCAACAGATACGCAGTATTTT
CASSPLFATDTQYF
>TRBJ2-1|many|TRBV19|TRBD2
TGTGCCAGTAGTAACAGACTAGCGGGGGCCAACAATGAGCAGTTCTTC
CASSNRLAGANNEQFF
>TRBJ2-3|many|TRBV4-3|-
TGCGCCAGCAGCCAAGCACCGACGGGGACAGATACGCAGTATTTT
CASSQAPTGTDTQYF
>TRBJ1-5|many|TRBV12-3/TRBV12-4|-
TGTGCCAGCAGCCCCGGACAAGGGGGGAATCAGCCCCAGCATTTT
CASSPGQGGNQPQHF
>TRBJ2-3|-|TRBV6-1|-
TGTGCCAGCATTGAGACTATCGGGGGCCCAGATACGCAGTATTTT
CASIETIGGPDTQYF